This T cell receptor (beta chain) was sequenced during a study of immune heterogeneity within non-small cell lung tumors. Background on the study: Among the tumors, a few were squamous cell carcinomas, roughly 9 were non-squamous carcinomas and 1 was not otherwise specified. Study-wide findings and caveats: Tumor sites in a patient shared identical dominant CDR3 beta clonotypes and also carried site-unique high-frequency clones.

Each sample used roughly 600 ng of genomic DNA from bulk tumor tissue. Surgical sampling yielded several biopsies per primary tumor (spaced far apart). These patients got curative surgery after being newly diagnosed with untreated non-small cell lung cancer. Curative-intent surgery was being performed on the donors, who were patients newly diagnosed with non-small cell lung cancer. The V gene end was trimmed by 6 bases and the J gene end by 2 bases; junction bases not matched to a gene: 10. Germline V gives CDR1 MNHEY, CDR2 SMNVEV (reference sequence). The CDR3 runs to 16 residues. In the case of this clonotype: Its antigen is unidentified.

Multiplex PCR amplified TCR beta CDR3 with 32 V and 13 J primers. Via MiXCR, TCRdb re-called the multiplex PCR reads, giving one row per CDR3 protein. The data hold tens of thousands of distinct CDR3 sequences, with approximately 30% observed a single time. The sample taken for sequencing was lung tumor tissue. This receptor was obtained from a man aged 35 to 55 with non-small cell lung cancer. The chain links TRBV27 to TRBJ2-5; 9 positions match TRBD1. This CDR3 reads CASRHFGTGQQETQYF. In DNA form, the CDR3 reads TGTGCCAGCAGGCACTTCGGGACAGGGCAACAAGAGACCCAGTACTTC.